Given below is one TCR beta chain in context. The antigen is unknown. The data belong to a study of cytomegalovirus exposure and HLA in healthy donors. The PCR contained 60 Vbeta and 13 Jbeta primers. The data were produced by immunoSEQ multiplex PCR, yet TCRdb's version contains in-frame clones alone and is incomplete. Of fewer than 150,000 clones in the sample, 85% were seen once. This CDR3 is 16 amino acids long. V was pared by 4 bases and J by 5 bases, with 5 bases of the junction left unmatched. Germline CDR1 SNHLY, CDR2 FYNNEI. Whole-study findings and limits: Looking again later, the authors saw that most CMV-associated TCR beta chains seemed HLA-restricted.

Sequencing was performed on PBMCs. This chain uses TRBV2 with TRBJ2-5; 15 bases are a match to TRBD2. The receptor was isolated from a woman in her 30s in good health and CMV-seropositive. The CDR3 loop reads CASSAGLAGGRETQYF. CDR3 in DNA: TGTGCCAGCAGTGCCGGACTAGCGGGGGGGAGGGAGACCCAGTACTTC.